Below, 25 T cell receptor beta chains from the same sample are listed, as sequenced in a study of blood T cell repertoires in COVID-19. TCRdb's table, derived via immunoSEQ multiplex PCR, lists solely in-frame clones and lacks some. The sample consists of more than 250,000 clones, 75% to 90% of them appearing once. Sample: PBMCs or T cells enriched from blood (not recorded which). Every receptor here comes from a man aged 25 to 40 who had recovered from COVID-19.

The sample holds a few counts of this clone. The J gene is TRBJ2-5, the V gene TRBV9; D might be TRBD2 (7 bases). Per the germline V gene, CDR1 is SGDLS and CDR2 is YYNGEE. The CDR3 totals 14 residues. V lost 9 bases, J lost 2 bases, and 17 bases lay in between. CDR3 bases: TGTGCCACAGGGCCGGGGGGCCCTCAAGAGACCCAGTACTTC. Its protein product is CATGPGGPQETQYF.

This clone has just one count. The chain combines TRBV11-3 with TRBJ1-2; TRBD1 might be the D (6 bases). From germline, CDR1 is SGHNT and CDR2 YENEEA. V was trimmed by 2 bases and J by 4 bases, leaving 14 bases between them. This CDR3 contains 15 residues. CDR3 in DNA: TGTGCCAGCAGCTTACTGTCGTCAGGGGCCTATGGCTACACCTTC. Translating gives CASSLLSSGAYGYTF.

There are a few counts of this clone. This chain links TRBV2 with TRBJ2-7; 9 bases are a match to TRBD1. The V and J ends lost 4 bases and 6 bases, in that order; junction bases with no gene match: 19. There are 18 residues in the CDR3. Germline V gene lookup returns CDR1 SNHLY and CDR2 FYNNEI. CDR3 amino acids: CASSVLGDRVPGLGEQYF. Written as DNA, the CDR3 is TGTGCCAGCAGTGTTCTTGGGGACAGGGTTCCTGGTTTAGGCGAGCAGTACTTC.

J is TRBJ2-5 and V is TRBV6-5; no reliable D call. This CDR3 spans 13 amino acids. CDR1 and CDR2 (germline): MNHEY, SVGAGI. Trimming took off 6 bases at V and 2 bases at J, with 10 bases between the two ends. CDR3 sequence reads: CASSRTVQETQYF. Written as DNA, the CDR3 is TGTGCCAGCAGCCGAACGGTGCAAGAGACCCAGTACTTC.

J is TRBJ2-3 and V is TRBV10-3, with 9 bases aligning to TRBD2. Germline lookup yields CDR1 ENHRY and CDR2 SYGVKD. J lost 2 bases, V lost 5 bases, and 2 bases had no gene match. This CDR3 is built from 14 residues. The CDR3 region has the DNA TGTGCCATCAGTTTAGCGGGGGTCACAGATACGCAGTATTTT. It encodes CAISLAGVTDTQYF.

The chain joins TRBV2 to TRBJ1-2; TRBD1 matches at 8 bases. There are 13 residues in the CDR3. V dropped 2 bases and J dropped 8; count of bases not matched to a gene: 4. From germline, CDR1 is SNHLY and CDR2 FYNNEI. Written as DNA, the CDR3 is TGTGCCAGCAGTGAAACAGGACAGGGAGGCTACACCTTC. Protein product: CASSETGQGGYTF.

This clone was counted a few times. The chain is built from TRBV5-1 and TRBJ1-1; D not resolved. The CDR3 sequence is 13 residues long. The V and J ends lost 5 bases and 1 base respectively, with 9 bases between them. CDR1 is SGHRS, CDR2 YFSETQ, per germline. In DNA, the CDR3 is TGCGCCAGCAGAATAACAGCGAACACTGAAGCTTTCTTT. This encodes CASRITANTEAFF.

This clone showed up just a few times. The J gene is TRBJ1-6, the V gene TRBV4-1; 7 positions match TRBD1. The V segment lost 3 bases and the J segment 1 base; nucleotides outside the gene matches: 3. This CDR3 has 16 residues. Germline values: CDR1 MGHRA, CDR2 YSYEKL. The CDR3 reads CASSHGQESYNSPLHF. In DNA form, the CDR3 reads TGCGCCAGCAGCCACGGACAGGAGTCCTATAATTCACCCCTCCACTTT.

The CDR3 coding sequence is TGTGCCAGCAGCTACGGGACAGGGGGCGCTGGGTATGGCTACACCTTC. It specifies CASSYGTGGAGYGYTF. The V and J genes are TRBV3-1 (or the pseudogene TRBV3-2) and TRBJ1-2, with 12 bases matching TRBD1. The germline CDR1 and CDR2 sequences are LGHDT and YNNKEL (reference sequence). V dropped 5 bases and J dropped 5; count of bases not matched to a gene: 9. The CDR3 contains 16 residues.

This rearrangement joins TRBV4-2 to TRBJ2-7; maybe TRBD2 (5 bases). The CDR3 runs to 14 residues. The germline CDR1 and CDR2 sequences are LGHNA and YNFKEQ. The V gene lost 2 bases and the J gene lost 6 bases, with 14 bases spanning the gap. CDR3 nucleotide sequence: TGTGCCAGCAGCCAATTATCTTGGGAGCCCGAGCAGTACTTC. It codes for CASSQLSWEPEQYF.

This clone was found once. V is TRBV14 and J is TRBJ1-1, with D perhaps TRBD1 (5 bases). Trimming stripped 1 base from V and 5 bases from J, with 14 bases between. Per the germline V gene, CDR1 is SGHDN and CDR2 is FVKESK. The CDR3 spans 15 residues. In nucleotides, the CDR3 is TGTGCCAGCAGCCAAGCGTTCAGGGAGGAAACTGAAGCTTTCTTT. This gives the protein CASSQAFREETEAFF.

The chain links TRBV10-3 to TRBJ2-7; 7 bases fit TRBD1. The V gene end was trimmed by 8 bases and the J gene end by 0 bases; junction bases not matched to a gene: 7. The germline gives CDR1 ENHRY, CDR2 SYGVKD. The CDR3 runs 14 residues. In DNA, the CDR3 is TGTGCCATCTCAAACCGGGACAGCTCCTACGAGCAGTACTTC. This translates into CAISNRDSSYEQYF.

V usage is TRBV5-8 and J usage is TRBJ1-6; unclear D gene. V dropped 4 bases and J dropped 0 bases, with 14 bases sitting between them. The germline V gene encodes CDR1 SGHTS and CDR2 YDEGEE. The CDR3 length is 17 residues. The chain's CDR3 is CASSATVSSSYNSPLHF. The DNA for the CDR3 is TGTGCCAGCAGCGCTACAGTTTCGAGCTCCTATAATTCACCCCTCCACTTT. Looking up the rest from reference TRBV5-8 and TRBJ1-6 gives the full variable domain: EAGVTQSPTHLIKTRGQQATLRCSPISGHTSVYWYQQALGLGLQFLLWYDEGEERNRGNFPPRFSGRQFPNYSSELNVNALELEDSALYLCASSATVSSSYNSPLHFGNGTRLTVT.

Only a few counts were recorded for this clone. The rearrangement joins TRBV19 to TRBJ1-5; a possible D gene is TRBD1 (5 bases). Deletions cut 5 bases from V and 3 bases from J, with 8 bases between. This CDR3 region has 13 residues. Germline CDR1 and CDR2: LNHDA and SQIVND (reference sequence). CDR3 sequence: CASSPGLNQPQHF. CDR3 nucleotide sequence: TGTGCCAGTAGTCCAGGGCTCAATCAGCCCCAGCATTTT.

J is TRBJ1-2 and V is TRBV6-5, with D possibly matching TRBD1 (5 bases). Germline-derived CDR1 and CDR2 are MNHEY and SVGAGI. The V gene lost 6 bases and the J gene lost 0 bases, with 14 bases spanning the gap. This CDR3 spans 15 amino acids. The CDR3 loop reads CASRTGTQANYGYTF. The CDR3 DNA sequence: TGTGCCAGCAGGACCGGGACTCAAGCTAACTATGGCTACACCTTC.

As to this clone: This same CDR3 is encoded by further DNA sequences in the sample. The V gene is TRBV5-5, the J gene TRBJ2-7, with a weak D call TRBD1 (6 bases). Germline CDR1 reads SGHKS; CDR2 reads YYEKEE (reference sequence). The CDR3 is 12 residues long. Trimming stripped 4 bases from V and 4 bases from J, with 9 bases between. The CDR3 spells CASSLQGYEQYF. The CDR3, as DNA: TGTGCCAGCAGCCTACAGGGTTACGAGCAGTACTTC.

V gene TRBV3-1 (or the pseudogene TRBV3-2) combines with J gene TRBJ1-2; D ambiguous. Germline V CDR1 and CDR2: LGHDT, YNNKEL (reference sequence). This CDR3 has 13 residues. V lost 0 bases, J lost 5 bases, and 7 bases lay in between. DNA of the CDR3: TGTGCCAGCAGCCAAGATCCCAGGTATGGCTACACCTTC. The encoded protein is CASSQDPRYGYTF.

This clone showed up just once. The gene calls are TRBV7-2 and TRBJ2-2; tentatively, D is TRBD1 (6 bases). V was shortened by 3 bases and J by 0 bases, with 20 bases between the two germline ends. Looked up from germline, CDR1 is SGHTA and CDR2 is FQGNSA. CDR3 size: 19 residues. The CDR3 region is CASSFRAKWGPSNTGELFF. The DNA of the CDR3 is TGTGCCAGCAGCTTTCGGGCCAAGTGGGGGCCTTCGAACACCGGGGAGCTGTTTTTT.

The gene calls are TRBV7-2 and TRBJ2-5, with TRBD1 identical over 11 bases. V was pared by 5 bases and J by 5 bases, with 10 bases of the junction left unmatched. Germline values: CDR1 SGHTA, CDR2 FQGNSA. The CDR3 is 16 residues long. The CDR3 loop reads CASSQNGQGAGETQYF. Here the CDR3 DNA reads TGTGCCAGCAGCCAAAACGGACAGGGGGCAGGGGAGACCCAGTACTTC.

The chain couples TRBV10-1 to TRBJ2-2; no clear D gene. The CDR3 loop spans 12 amino acids. With 8 bases removed from V and 6 bases from J, the gap between germline ends came to 10 bases. Germline V gene lookup returns CDR1 WNHNN and CDR2 SYGVQD (reference sequence). The CDR3 is CASPRVPGELFF. Written as DNA, the CDR3 is TGCGCCAGCCCCCGGGTCCCCGGGGAGCTGTTTTTT.

The chain employs TRBV11-2 and TRBJ2-3; D gene uncertain. V lost 6 bases and J 4 bases, leaving 23 bases between the germline ends. The germline V gene encodes CDR1 SGHAT and CDR2 FQNNGV. The CDR3 extends over 17 amino acids. CDR3 in DNA: TGTGCCAGCAGTTCGCAAGGATTTGGTCTAGTGGCAGATACGCAGTATTTT. It codes for CASSSQGFGLVADTQYF. The full variable domain, with the rest looked up from reference TRBV11-2 and TRBJ2-3, is EAGVAQSPRYKIIEKRQSVAFWCNPISGHATLYWYQQILGQGPKLLIQFQNNGVVDDSQLPKDRFSAERLKGVDSTLKIQPAKLEDSAVYLCASSSQGFGLVADTQYFGPGTRLTVL.

Written as DNA, the CDR3 is TGTGCCAGCAGTTTAGACGGGAAAAACATTCAGTACTTC. Translated, it gives CASSLDGKNIQYF. This chain uses TRBV6-5 with TRBJ2-4; D unresolved. CDR1 is MNHEY, CDR2 SVGAGI, per germline. The CDR3 sequence is 13 residues long. The V and J ends lost 4 bases and 4 bases respectively, with 8 bases between them.

The rearrangement joins TRBV5-1 to TRBJ2-2; the match to TRBD1 covers 7 bases. Per the germline V gene, CDR1 is SGHRS and CDR2 is YFSETQ. The CDR3 sequence is 15 residues long. The junction had 9 bases not matched to a gene; V was cut back by 3 bases and J by 7 bases. As DNA, the CDR3 is TGCGCCAGCAGCTATACAGGGGATAGAAGCGGGGAGCTGTTTTTT. Protein sequence: CASSYTGDRSGELFF.

The gene calls are TRBV5-4 and TRBJ2-5; D ambiguous. This CDR3 spans 14 amino acids. V gave up 2 bases and J gave up 5 bases, with 13 bases separating them. From germline, CDR1 is SGHNT and CDR2 YYREEE (reference sequence). The CDR3 DNA is TGTGCCAGCAGCTTAAGAGGTGCGAGCGAGACCCAGTACTTC. Translating gives CASSLRGASETQYF.

The chain employs TRBV9 and TRBJ2-5; 9 positions match TRBD1. This CDR3 is built from 19 residues. Trimming removed 0 bases from V and 5 bases from J; junction bases left unmatched: 17. CDR1 is SGDLS, CDR2 YYNGEE, per germline. The CDR3 nucleotides are TGTGCCAGCAGCGTAGGATCTCACAGGGGGCGCGAAGCTAGGGAGACCCAGTACTTC. Translation gives CASSVGSHRGREARETQYF.